The 15 T cell receptor beta chains in this list originate from one sample, sequenced in a study of identical twins. TCRdb processed the 5' RACE reads anew with MiXCR; each CDR3 protein has one entry. Among fewer than 500,000 distinct CDR3 sequences listed, more than 13% were seen once. The sample was also linked to a second study, of yellow fever vaccine responses in identical twins.

Sequencing was performed on CD4+ T cells sorted from blood. The receptor set was obtained from a woman under 30 in good health.

The chain recombines TRBV7-9 with TRBJ2-5; D unclear. The CDR3 totals 17 residues. Germline CDR1 and CDR2: SEHNR and FQNEAQ (reference sequence). Trimming pared 0 bases from V and 5 bases from J, leaving 19 bases between. CDR3 DNA sequence: TGTGCCAGCAGCTTAGCCTCGGCCATCCCGAGAAGCGAGACCCAGTACTTC. Protein product: CASSLASAIPRSETQYF.

This clonotype was seen only a few times. The chain joins TRBV5-1 to TRBJ2-1, with 9 bases fitting TRBD2. CDR1 SGHRS and CDR2 YFSETQ come from the germline V gene. V gave up 4 bases and J gave up 6 bases; unmatched junction bases: 8. The CDR3 has 15 amino acids. The CDR3 DNA sequence: TGCGCCAGCAGCGGCGGGACTAGCTTCGCCAATGAGCAGTTCTTC. Protein product: CASSGGTSFANEQFF.

In this sample, this clonotype turned up a few times. The V call is TRBV5-8, the J call TRBJ1-5; TRBD1 is a possible D gene (5 bases). Trimming pared 4 bases from V and 0 bases from J, leaving 8 bases between. Germline V gene sequence: CDR1 SGHTS, CDR2 YDEGEE. This CDR3 is 14 amino acids long. The CDR3 DNA sequence: TGTGCCAGCAGCATTACAGGTAGCAATCAGCCCCAGCATTTT. It encodes CASSITGSNQPQHF.

V gene TRBV27 combines with J gene TRBJ2-3, with 14 bases lining up with TRBD2. V gave up 2 bases and J gave up 1 base; unmatched junction bases: 8. Germline V CDR1 and CDR2: MNHEY, SMNVEV (reference sequence). The length of the CDR3 is 19 residues. The CDR3 here is CASSLVGLAGGSRTDTQYF. As DNA, the CDR3 is TGTGCCAGCAGTTTAGTAGGACTAGCGGGAGGTTCTCGCACAGATACGCAGTATTTT.

This rearrangement joins TRBV20-1 to TRBJ2-7, with D uncertain. Germline V CDR1 and CDR2: DFQATT, SNEGSKA (reference sequence). Trimming took 2 bases from V and 5 from J, leaving 7 bases between them. This CDR3 contains 11 residues. For the CDR3, the DNA is TGCAGTGCTAGACTCCTTAACGAGCAGTACTTC. Its translation: CSARLLNEQYF.

The chain joins TRBV6-1 to TRBJ2-3, with 10 bases matching TRBD2. Germline V gene data show CDR1 as MNHNS and CDR2 as SASEGT. The V gene end was trimmed by 1 base and the J gene end by 0 bases; junction bases not matched to a gene: 10. The CDR3 totals 19 residues. CDR3 region: CASSEEPPRTSGSTDTQYF. The CDR3 region has the DNA TGTGCCAGCAGTGAAGAACCTCCTCGGACTAGCGGTAGCACAGATACGCAGTATTTT.

This chain links TRBV7-2 with TRBJ2-2; D unresolved. The germline gives CDR1 SGHTA, CDR2 FQGNSA. Trimming stripped 5 bases from V and 7 bases from J, with 20 bases between. The CDR3 has 16 residues. This CDR3 is CASSPKSPGTDGELFF. The CDR3 DNA reads as TGTGCCAGCAGCCCCAAGTCTCCTGGTACTGACGGGGAGCTGTTTTTT.

The gene calls are TRBV25-1 and TRBJ2-3; D is undetermined. Trimming took 4 bases from V and 9 from J, leaving 17 bases between them. The CDR3 is made up of 14 amino acids. From germline, CDR1 is MGHDK and CDR2 SYGVNS. DNA of the CDR3: TGTGCCAGCAGTGGAGGTTTCCCGATGTTCACGCAGTATTTT. Its protein is CASSGGFPMFTQYF.

The table lists this clonotype with a few counts. The rearrangement joins TRBV6-2 or TRBV6-3 to TRBJ2-7, with 8 bases matching TRBD2. V lost 5 bases and J lost 1; bases outside the gene matches: 4. Per germline, CDR1 MNHEY and CDR2 SVGEGT. This CDR3 has 14 residues. The chain's CDR3 is CASSTSGNSYEQYF. CDR3 coding DNA: TGTGCCAGCAGTACTAGCGGCAATTCCTACGAGCAGTACTTC.

This chain joins TRBV10-3 and TRBJ2-1; 10 positions agree with TRBD2. V shed 9 bases, J shed 4 bases, and the junction held 9 bases outside the gene matches. Germline CDR1 is ENHRY and CDR2 is SYGVKD. The CDR3 totals 15 residues. The CDR3 DNA sequence: TGTGCCATATCGGGGAGCGGGGGGGCTTACAATGAGCAGTTCTTC. Translated: CAISGSGGAYNEQFF.

This chain uses TRBV28 with TRBJ1-1, with no clear D. CDR1 and CDR2 (germline): MDHEN, SYDVKM. CDR3 length: 12 amino acids. V gave up 5 bases and J gave up 6 bases, with 10 bases separating them. The CDR3 coding sequence is TGTGCCAGCAGTCCCTTTGGATCTGAAGCTTTCTTT. Encoded protein: CASSPFGSEAFF.

Only a few counts were recorded for this clonotype. This rearrangement joins TRBV6-4 to TRBJ2-1, with 11 positions matching TRBD2. Trimming cost V 4 bases and J 7 bases; bases outside gene matches: 6. Germline V gene sequence: CDR1 MRHNA, CDR2 SNTAGT. CDR3 length: 15 amino acids. CDR3 protein: CASSVAGGPENEQFF. As DNA, the CDR3 is TGTGCCAGCAGTGTAGCGGGAGGGCCTGAAAATGAGCAGTTCTTC.

This clonotype was seen a handful of times. The J gene is TRBJ2-7, the V gene TRBV19; a weak D match, TRBD2 (5 bases). This CDR3 is 13 amino acids long. V lost 8 bases and J 10 bases, leaving 21 bases between the germline ends. Per germline, CDR1 LNHDA and CDR2 SQIVND (reference sequence). The CDR3 protein is CASQNRDSLGQYF. CDR3 in DNA: TGTGCCAGTCAGAACCGGGATTCTTTGGGACAGTACTTC.

The chain recombines TRBV20-1 with TRBJ2-7; tentatively, D is TRBD2 (5 bases). The CDR3 contains 12 residues. Germline CDR1 reads DFQATT; CDR2 reads SNEGSKA (reference sequence). Trimming left V 6 bases short and J 4 bases short, with 13 bases between. The CDR3 DNA reads as TGCAGTGCCCCGGAGGCGGATTACGAGCAGTACTTC. Translating gives CSAPEADYEQYF.

This clonotype occurred a few times. The chain is built from TRBV24-1 and TRBJ2-7; 9 positions match TRBD1. The CDR3 runs to 15 residues. Germline CDR1 is KGHDR and CDR2 is SFDVKD. The J segment lost 3 bases and the V segment lost 5 bases, leaving 7 bases of the junction unmatched. In DNA form, the CDR3 reads TGTGCCACCAGTGCTCCGGACAGGGGAAGCTACGAGCAGTACTTC. Protein: CATSAPDRGSYEQYF.